This T cell receptor (beta chain) was sequenced in a study of breast tumors, draining lymph nodes, adjacent tissues. TCRdb called the multiplex PCR reads again in MiXCR, with one record for every CDR3 protein. The sample shows roughly 220,000 distinct CDR3 sequences, around 35% of them seen only once. Worth noting for this clonotype: Antigen unknown.

Breast cancer patients provided tissue from their axillary draining lymph nodes. Looked up from germline, CDR1 is LNHNV and CDR2 is YYDKDF (reference sequence). The CDR3 runs 14 residues. The V end was cut by 1 base, the J end by 2 bases, with 8 bases between. Study conclusions and caveats: Tumor repertoires ranked between lymph nodes and nontumor tissue in diversity, with V and J gene preferences. Tumor and nontumor repertoires were significantly more similar in luminal-like than in basal-like breast cancer. Data fit most tumor T cells coming from lymph node, expanding in tumor. Data only fit, rather than demonstrated, lymph node origin of most tumor T cells.

Sequenced input: axillary lymph node tissue. The origin of this receptor is a female donor with breast cancer. Some clones in this sample may be carry-over from other donors' samples. This chain joins TRBV15 and TRBJ2-5; tentative D call: TRBD2 (6 bases). The CDR3 DNA sequence: TGTGCCACCAGCAGAGCGGGAGATCAAGAGACCCAGTACTTC. Its protein product is CATSRAGDQETQYF.